This T cell receptor beta chain was captured in a study of shared clonotypes between healthy human individuals. At the level of the study: Used for every donor were three CD4 naive, three CD4 memory, two CD8 naive and one CD8 memory plate. Study-wide findings and caveats: Expectations were that clonotype sharing among donors would be affected by sequencing depth. At large depth, rarefaction still showed sorted-subset sequencing to be incomplete.

In regard to this clone: Antigen: not known. Distinct nucleotide sequences in the sample also encode this CDR3.

This CDR3 is built from 16 residues. Germline CDR1 is SGHAT and CDR2 is FQNNGV. Trimming removed 5 bases from V and 0 bases from J; junction bases left unmatched: 5. Only in-frame clones appear in the TCRdb table, and some are missing; sequencing was by immunoSEQ multiplex PCR. The sample comprises some 1.4 million clones, around 97% of which are singletons, and roughly 1.2% rests with the top ten. The chain combines TRBV11-2 with TRBJ2-1, with 9 bases matching TRBD2. Material for sequencing was naive CD4+ T cells sorted from blood. Regarding subset: CD45RA+ positively selected. The TCR comes from a young man in good health. CDR3 DNA: TGTGCCAGCAGCCCCCTTAGCGGGAGCTCCTACAATGAGCAGTTCTTC. Amino acids: CASSPLSGSSYNEQFF.